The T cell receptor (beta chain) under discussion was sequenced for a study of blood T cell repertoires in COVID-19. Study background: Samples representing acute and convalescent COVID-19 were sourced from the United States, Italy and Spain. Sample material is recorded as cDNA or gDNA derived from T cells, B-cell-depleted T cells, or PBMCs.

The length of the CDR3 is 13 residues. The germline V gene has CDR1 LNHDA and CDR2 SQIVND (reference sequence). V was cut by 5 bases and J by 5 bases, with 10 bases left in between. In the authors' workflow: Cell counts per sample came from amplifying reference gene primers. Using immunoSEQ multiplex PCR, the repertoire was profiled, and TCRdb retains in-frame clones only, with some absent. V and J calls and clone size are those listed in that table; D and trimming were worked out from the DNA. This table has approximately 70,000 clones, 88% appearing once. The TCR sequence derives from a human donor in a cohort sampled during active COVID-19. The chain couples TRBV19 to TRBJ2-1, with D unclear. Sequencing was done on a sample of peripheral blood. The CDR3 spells CASSLQVDNEQFF. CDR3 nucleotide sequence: TGTGCCAGTAGTCTCCAGGTAGACAATGAGCAGTTCTTC.